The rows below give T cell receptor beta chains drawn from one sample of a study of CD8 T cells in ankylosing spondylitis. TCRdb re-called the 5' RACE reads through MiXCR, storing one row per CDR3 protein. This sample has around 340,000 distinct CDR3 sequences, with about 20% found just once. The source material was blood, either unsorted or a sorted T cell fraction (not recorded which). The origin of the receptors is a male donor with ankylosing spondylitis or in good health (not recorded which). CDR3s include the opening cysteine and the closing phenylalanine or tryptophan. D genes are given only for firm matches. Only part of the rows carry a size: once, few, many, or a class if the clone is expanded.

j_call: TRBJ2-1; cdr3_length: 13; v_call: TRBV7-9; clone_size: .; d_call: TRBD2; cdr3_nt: TGTGCCAGCAACGAAGGACTAGTTGGGGAGCAGTTCTTC; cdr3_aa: CASNEGLVGEQFF
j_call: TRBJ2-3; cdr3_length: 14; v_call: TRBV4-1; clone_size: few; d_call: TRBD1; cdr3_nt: TGCGCCAGCAGCCAAGGGGACAGGACAGATACGCAGTATTTT; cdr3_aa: CASSQGDRTDTQYF
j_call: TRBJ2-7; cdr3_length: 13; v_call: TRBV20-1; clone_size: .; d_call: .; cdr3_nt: TGCAGTGCTAGAGACGCCGGGACCGTCGAGCAGTACTTC; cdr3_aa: CSARDAGTVEQYF
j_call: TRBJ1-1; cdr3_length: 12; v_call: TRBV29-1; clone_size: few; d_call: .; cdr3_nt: TGCAGCGTTGAGGCGGGAAACACTGAAGCTTTCTTT; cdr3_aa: CSVEAGNTEAFF
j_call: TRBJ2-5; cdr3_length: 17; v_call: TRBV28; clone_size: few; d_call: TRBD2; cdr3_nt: TGTGCCAGCAGTTCCCCTCGAGCTAGCGGGGGGGCGGAGACCCAGTACTTC; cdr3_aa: CASSSPRASGGAETQYF
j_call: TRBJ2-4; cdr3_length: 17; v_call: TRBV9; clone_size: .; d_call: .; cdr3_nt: TGTGCCAGCAGCGTAGAAACAGGGAGGTTAGCCAAAAACATTCAGTACTTC; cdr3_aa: CASSVETGRLAKNIQYF
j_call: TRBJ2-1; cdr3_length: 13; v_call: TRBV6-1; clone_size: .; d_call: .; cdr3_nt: TGTGCCGCCTTAGACCGGGGAACTAATGAGCAGTTCTTC; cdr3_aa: CAALDRGTNEQFF
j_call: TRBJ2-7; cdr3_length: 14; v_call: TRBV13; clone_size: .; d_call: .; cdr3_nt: TGTGCCAGCAGCTTACCAGGGGTATCCCGCGAGCAGTACTTC; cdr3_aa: CASSLPGVSREQYF
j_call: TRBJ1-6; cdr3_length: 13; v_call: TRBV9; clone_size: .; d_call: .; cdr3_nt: TGTGCCAGCAGCGTAGGGGGCGGTTCACCCCTCCACTTT; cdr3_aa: CASSVGGGSPLHF
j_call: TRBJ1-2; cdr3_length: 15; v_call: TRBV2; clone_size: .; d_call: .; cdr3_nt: TGTGCCAGCGGTGCTTGGGGCCCCAGCAACTATGGCTACACCTTC; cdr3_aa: CASGAWGPSNYGYTF
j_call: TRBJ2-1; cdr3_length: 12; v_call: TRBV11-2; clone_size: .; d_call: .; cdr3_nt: TGTGCCAGCCGGAGCCGTTACAATGAGCAGTTCTTC; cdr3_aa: CASRSRYNEQFF
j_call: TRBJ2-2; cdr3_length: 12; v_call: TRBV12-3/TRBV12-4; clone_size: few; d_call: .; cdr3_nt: TGTGCCAGCCGATCGCCTGTCGGGGAGCTGTTTTTT; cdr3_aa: CASRSPVGELFF
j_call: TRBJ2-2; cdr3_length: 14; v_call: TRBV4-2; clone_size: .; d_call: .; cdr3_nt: TGTGCCAGCAGCCCCGCCCAGGGGTCCGGGGAGCTGTTTTTT; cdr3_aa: CASSPAQGSGELFF
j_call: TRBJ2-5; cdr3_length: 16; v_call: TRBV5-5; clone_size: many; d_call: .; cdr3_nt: TGTGCCAGCAGCTTGGGAGGGTCGGGGGCTGCGGAGACCCAGTACTTC; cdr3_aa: CASSLGGSGAAETQYF
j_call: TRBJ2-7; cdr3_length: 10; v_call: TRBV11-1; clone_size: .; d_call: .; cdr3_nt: TGTGCCAGCAGCAGTGACGAGCAGTACTTC; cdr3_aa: CASSSDEQYF
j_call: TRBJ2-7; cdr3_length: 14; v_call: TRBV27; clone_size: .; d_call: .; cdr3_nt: TGTGCCAGCAGTTACGCGCGGGGCGTCTACGAGCAGTACTTC; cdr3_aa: CASSYARGVYEQYF
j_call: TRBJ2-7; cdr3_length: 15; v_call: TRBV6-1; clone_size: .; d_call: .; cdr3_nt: TGTGCCAGCAGTCAAGCCGAGGGGGGTGGCTACGAGCAGTACTTC; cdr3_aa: CASSQAEGGGYEQYF
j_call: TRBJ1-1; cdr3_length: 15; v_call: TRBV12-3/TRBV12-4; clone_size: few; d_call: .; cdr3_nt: TGTGCCAGCAGTTTAGGAATAGGGGCTGGCACTGAAGCTTTCTTT; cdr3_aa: CASSLGIGAGTEAFF
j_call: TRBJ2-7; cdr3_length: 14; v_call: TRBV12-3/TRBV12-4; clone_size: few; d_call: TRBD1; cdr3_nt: TGTGCCAGCAGCGCGGGGACAGGGATTAGAGAGCAGTACTTC; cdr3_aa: CASSAGTGIREQYF
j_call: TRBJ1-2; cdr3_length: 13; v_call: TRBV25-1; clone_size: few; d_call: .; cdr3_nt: TGTGCCAGCAGCTCACAGAGAAGGCTTGGCTACACCTTC; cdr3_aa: CASSSQRRLGYTF
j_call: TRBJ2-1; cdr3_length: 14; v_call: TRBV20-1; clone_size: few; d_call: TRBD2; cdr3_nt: TGCAGTGCCCCGGGACTAGCGTCCTACAATGAGCAGTTCTTC; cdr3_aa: CSAPGLASYNEQFF
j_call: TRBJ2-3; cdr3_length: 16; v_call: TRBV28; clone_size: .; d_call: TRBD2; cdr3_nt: TGTGCCAGCAGTTTTCTGGCGGGGGAGAAAACAGATACGCAGTATTTT; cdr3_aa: CASSFLAGEKTDTQYF
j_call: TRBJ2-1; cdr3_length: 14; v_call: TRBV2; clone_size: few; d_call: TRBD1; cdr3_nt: TGTGCCAGCAGTGACGCGCGACAGGGAAATGAGCAGTTCTTC; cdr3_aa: CASSDARQGNEQFF
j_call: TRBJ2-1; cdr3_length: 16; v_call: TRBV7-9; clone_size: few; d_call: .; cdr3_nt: TGTGCCAGCAGCTTAACGGGGGTCGGGGGATTCAATGAGCAGTTCTTC; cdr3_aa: CASSLTGVGGFNEQFF
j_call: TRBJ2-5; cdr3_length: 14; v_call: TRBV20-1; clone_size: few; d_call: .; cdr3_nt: TGCAGTGCTAGAGCGTTTAGGCAGTCGGAGACCCAGTACTTC; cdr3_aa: CSARAFRQSETQYF
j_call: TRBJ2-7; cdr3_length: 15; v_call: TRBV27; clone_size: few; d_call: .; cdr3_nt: TGTGCCAGCAGCCCTTCCGGTCCAGGGATCTACGAGCAGTACTTC; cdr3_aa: CASSPSGPGIYEQYF
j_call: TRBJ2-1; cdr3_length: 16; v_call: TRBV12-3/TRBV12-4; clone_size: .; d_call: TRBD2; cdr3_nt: TGTGCCAGCAGCCGTGTTACAGCGGGGGGGCGCAATGAGCAGTTCTTC; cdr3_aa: CASSRVTAGGRNEQFF
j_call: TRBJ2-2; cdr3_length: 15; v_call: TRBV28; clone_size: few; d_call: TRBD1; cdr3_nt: TGTGCCAGCACCCCCCCAGGGGGCGTTGTCGGGGAGCTGTTTTTT; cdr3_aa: CASTPPGGVVGELFF
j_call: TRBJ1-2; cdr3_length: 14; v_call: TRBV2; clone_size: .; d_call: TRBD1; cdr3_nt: TGTGCCAGCATCGGACAGGGGAAGATAGATGGCTACACCTTC; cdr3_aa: CASIGQGKIDGYTF
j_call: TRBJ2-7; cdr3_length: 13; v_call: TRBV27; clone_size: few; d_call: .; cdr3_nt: TGTGCCAGCAGTTTAATCTCCACCTACGAGCAGTACTTC; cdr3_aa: CASSLISTYEQYF
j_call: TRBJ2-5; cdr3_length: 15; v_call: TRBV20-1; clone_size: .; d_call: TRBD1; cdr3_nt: TGCAGTGCTAGTATGGGACAGGGGCCTCAAGAGACCCAGTACTTC; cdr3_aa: CSASMGQGPQETQYF
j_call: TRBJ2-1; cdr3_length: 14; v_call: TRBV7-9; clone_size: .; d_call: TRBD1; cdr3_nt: TGTGCCAGCAGAATCGGGACAGCGTACAATGAGCAGTTCTTC; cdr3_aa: CASRIGTAYNEQFF
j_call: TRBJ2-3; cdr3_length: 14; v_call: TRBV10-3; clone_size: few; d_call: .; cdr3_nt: TGTGCCATCAGTGTGGAGACGAGCACAGATACGCAGTATTTT; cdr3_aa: CAISVETSTDTQYF
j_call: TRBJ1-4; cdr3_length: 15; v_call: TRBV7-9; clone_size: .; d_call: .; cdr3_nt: TGTGCCAGCAGCGATACAAGACTGGGGAGTGAAAAACTGTTTTTT; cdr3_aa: CASSDTRLGSEKLFF
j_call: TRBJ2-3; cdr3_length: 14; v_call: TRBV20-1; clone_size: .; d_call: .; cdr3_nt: TGCAGTGCTAGAGAGGCGGGGTGGATAGATACGCAGTATTTT; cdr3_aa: CSAREAGWIDTQYF
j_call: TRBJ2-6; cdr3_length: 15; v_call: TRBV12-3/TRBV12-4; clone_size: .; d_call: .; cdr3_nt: TGTGCCAGCAGTTTTCTGGGGGTTGGGGCCAACGTCCTGACTTTC; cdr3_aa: CASSFLGVGANVLTF
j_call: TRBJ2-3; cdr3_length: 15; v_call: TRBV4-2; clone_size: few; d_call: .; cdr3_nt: TGTGCCAGCCAGAATCCGGGGGGCCCCACAGATACGCAGTATTTT; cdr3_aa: CASQNPGGPTDTQYF